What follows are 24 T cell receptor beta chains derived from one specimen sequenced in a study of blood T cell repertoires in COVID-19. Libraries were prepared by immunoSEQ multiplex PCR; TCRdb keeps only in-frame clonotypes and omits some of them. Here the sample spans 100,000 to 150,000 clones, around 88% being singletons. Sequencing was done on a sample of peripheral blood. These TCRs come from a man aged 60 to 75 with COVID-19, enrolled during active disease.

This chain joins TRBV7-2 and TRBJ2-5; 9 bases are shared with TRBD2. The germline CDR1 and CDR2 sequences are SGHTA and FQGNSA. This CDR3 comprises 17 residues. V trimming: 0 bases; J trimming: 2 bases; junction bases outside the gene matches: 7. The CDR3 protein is CASSLALSGGTQETQYF. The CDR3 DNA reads TGTGCCAGCAGCTTAGCGCTGAGCGGGGGGACACAAGAGACCCAGTACTTC.

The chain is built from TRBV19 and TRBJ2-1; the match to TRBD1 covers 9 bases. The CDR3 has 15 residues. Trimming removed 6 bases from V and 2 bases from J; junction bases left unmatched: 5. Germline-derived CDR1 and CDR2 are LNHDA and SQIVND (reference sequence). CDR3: CASRGTGIPYNEQFF. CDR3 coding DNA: TGTGCCAGTAGGGGGACAGGGATCCCCTACAATGAGCAGTTCTTC.

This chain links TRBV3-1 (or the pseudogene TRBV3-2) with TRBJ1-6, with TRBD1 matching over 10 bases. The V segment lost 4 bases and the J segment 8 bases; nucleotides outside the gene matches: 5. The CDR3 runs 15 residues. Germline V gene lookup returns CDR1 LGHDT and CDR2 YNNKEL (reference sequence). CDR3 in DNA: TGTGCCAGCAGCCCGGACAGGGGGTTTTATTCACCCCTCCACTTT. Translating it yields CASSPDRGFYSPLHF.

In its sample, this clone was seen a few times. The CDR3 region is CASSPGTGNRRYGYTF. CDR3 coding DNA: TGTGCCAGCAGCCCCGGGACAGGAAACCGTCGTTATGGCTACACCTTC. The chain carries TRBV5-8 and TRBJ1-2, with TRBD1 identical over 8 bases. The V gene end was trimmed by 4 bases and the J gene end by 5 bases; junction bases not matched to a gene: 13. The germline V gene encodes CDR1 SGHTS and CDR2 YDEGEE. The CDR3 has 16 amino acids.

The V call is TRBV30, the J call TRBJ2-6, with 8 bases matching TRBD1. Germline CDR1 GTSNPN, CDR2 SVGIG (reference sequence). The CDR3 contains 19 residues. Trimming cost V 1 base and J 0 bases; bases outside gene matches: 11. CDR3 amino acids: CAWSGTGQGHPSGANVLTF. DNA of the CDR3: TGTGCCTGGAGTGGCACTGGACAGGGACATCCCTCTGGGGCCAACGTCCTGACTTTC.

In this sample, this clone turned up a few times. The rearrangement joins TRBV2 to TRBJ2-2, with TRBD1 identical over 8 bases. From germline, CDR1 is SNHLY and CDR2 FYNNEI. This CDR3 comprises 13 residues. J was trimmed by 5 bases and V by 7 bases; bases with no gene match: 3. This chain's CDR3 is CASIGQGTGELFF. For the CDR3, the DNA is TGTGCCAGCATAGGACAGGGTACCGGGGAGCTGTTTTTT. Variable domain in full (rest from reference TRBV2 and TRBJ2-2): EPEVTQTPSHQVTQMGQEVILRCVPISNHLYFYWYRQILGQKVEFLVSFYNNEISEKSEIFDDQFSVERPDGSNFTLKIRSTKLEDSAMYFCASIGQGTGELFFGEGSRLTVL.

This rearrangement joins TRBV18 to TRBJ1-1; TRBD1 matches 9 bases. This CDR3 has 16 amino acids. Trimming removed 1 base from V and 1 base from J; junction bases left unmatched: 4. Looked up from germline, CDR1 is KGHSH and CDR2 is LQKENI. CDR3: CASSPLPGQGNTEAFF. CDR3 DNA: TGTGCCAGCTCACCACTCCCGGGACAGGGGAACACTGAAGCTTTCTTT.

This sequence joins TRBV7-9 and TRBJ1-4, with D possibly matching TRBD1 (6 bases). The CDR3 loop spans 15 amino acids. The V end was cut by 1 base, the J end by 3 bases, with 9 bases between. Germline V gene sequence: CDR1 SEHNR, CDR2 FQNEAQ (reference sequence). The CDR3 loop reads CASSLDRVSNEKLFF. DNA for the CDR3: TGTGCCAGCAGCTTAGACAGGGTCTCTAATGAAAAACTGTTTTTT.

The CDR3 spells CASSLDRMNTEAFF. CDR3 coding DNA: TGCGCCAGCAGCTTGGACAGAATGAACACTGAAGCTTTCTTT. The J gene is TRBJ1-1, the V gene TRBV5-1; D is uncertain. Germline CDR1 is SGHRS and CDR2 is YFSETQ. The CDR3 totals 14 residues. Trimming took 0 bases from V and 0 from J, leaving 6 bases between them.

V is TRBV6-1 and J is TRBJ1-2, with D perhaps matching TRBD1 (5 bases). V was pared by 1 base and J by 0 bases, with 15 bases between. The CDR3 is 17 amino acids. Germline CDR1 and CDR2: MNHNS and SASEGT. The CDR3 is CASSEGFRARSNYGYTF. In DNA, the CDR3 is TGTGCCAGCAGTGAAGGGTTCAGGGCTCGGTCTAACTATGGCTACACCTTC.

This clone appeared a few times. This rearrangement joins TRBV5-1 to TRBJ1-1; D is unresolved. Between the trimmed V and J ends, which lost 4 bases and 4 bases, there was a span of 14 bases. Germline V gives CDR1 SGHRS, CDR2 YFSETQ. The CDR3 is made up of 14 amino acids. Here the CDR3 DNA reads TGCGCCAGCAGCGATCATCGGGGTGGCACTGAAGCTTTCTTT. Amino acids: CASSDHRGGTEAFF.

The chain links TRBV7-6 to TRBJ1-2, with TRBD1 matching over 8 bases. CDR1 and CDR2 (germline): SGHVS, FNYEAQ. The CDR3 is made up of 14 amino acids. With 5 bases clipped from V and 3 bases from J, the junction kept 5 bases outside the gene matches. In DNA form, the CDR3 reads TGTGCCAGCAGCCCAGGGGGCAGCGACTATGGCTACACCTTC. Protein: CASSPGGSDYGYTF.

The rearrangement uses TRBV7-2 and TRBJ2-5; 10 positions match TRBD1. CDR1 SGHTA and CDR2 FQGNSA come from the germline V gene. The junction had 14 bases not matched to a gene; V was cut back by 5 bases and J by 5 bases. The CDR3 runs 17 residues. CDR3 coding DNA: TGTGCCAGCAGCCCTAGACAGGGGGCGCAAGGGATGGAGACCCAGTACTTC. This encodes CASSPRQGAQGMETQYF.

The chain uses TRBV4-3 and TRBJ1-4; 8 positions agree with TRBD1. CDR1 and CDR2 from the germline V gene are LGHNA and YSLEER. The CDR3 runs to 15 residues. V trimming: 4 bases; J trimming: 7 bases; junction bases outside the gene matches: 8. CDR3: CASSRDRGRSEKLFF. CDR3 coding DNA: TGCGCCAGCAGCCGAGACAGGGGAAGGAGTGAAAAACTGTTTTTT.

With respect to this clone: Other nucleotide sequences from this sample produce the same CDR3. CDR3: CASRPEGQLYGYTF. The CDR3 DNA reads as TGTGCCAGCAGACCCGAGGGACAGCTCTATGGCTACACCTTC. The chain has TRBV3-1 (or the pseudogene TRBV3-2) and TRBJ1-2; 7 bases match TRBD1. The J segment lost 4 bases and the V segment lost 6 bases, leaving 8 bases of the junction unmatched. The CDR3 contains 14 residues. Germline V lookup: CDR1 LGHDT, CDR2 YNNKEL (reference sequence).

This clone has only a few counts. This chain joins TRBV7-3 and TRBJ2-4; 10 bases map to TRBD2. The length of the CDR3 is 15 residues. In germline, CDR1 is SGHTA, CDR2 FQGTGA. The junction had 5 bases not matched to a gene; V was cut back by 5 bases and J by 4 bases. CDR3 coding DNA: TGTGCCAGCAGCACCGCTAGCGGGGGTAAAAACATTCAGTACTTC. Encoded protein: CASSTASGGKNIQYF.

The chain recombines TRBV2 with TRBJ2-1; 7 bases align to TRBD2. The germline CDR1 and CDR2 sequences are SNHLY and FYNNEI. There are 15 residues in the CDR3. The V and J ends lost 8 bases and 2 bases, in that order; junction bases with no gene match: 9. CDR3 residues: CASGTISGTYNEQFF. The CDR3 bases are TGTGCCAGCGGGACTATTAGCGGTACCTACAATGAGCAGTTCTTC.

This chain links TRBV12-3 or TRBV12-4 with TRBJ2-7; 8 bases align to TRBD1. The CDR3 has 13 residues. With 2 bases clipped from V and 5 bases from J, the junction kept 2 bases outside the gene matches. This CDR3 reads CASSLLTGDEQYF. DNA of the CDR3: TGTGCCAGCAGTTTACTGACAGGGGACGAGCAGTACTTC.

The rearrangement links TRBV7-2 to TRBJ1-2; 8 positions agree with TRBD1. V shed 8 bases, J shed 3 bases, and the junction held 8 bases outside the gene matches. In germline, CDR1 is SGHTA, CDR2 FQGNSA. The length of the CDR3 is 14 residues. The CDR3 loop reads CASLDRGDHYGYTF. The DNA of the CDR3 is TGTGCCAGCTTAGACAGGGGAGATCACTATGGCTACACCTTC. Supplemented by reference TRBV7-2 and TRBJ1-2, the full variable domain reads GAGVSQSPSNKVTEKGKDVELRCDPISGHTALYWYRQSLGQGLEFLIYFQGNSAPDKSGLPSDRFSAERTGGSVSTLTIQRTQQEDSAVYLCASLDRGDHYGYTFGSGTRLTVV.

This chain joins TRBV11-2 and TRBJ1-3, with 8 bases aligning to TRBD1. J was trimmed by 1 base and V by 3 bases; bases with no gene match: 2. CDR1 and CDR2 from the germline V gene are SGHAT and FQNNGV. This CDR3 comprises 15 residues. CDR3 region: CASSFRGQSGNTIYF. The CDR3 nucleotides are TGTGCCAGCAGCTTCAGGGGGCAATCTGGAAACACCATATATTTT.

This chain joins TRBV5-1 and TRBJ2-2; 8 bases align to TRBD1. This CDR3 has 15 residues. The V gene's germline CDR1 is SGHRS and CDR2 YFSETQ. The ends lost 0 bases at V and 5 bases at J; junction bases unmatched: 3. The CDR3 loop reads CASSLVTGVTGELFF. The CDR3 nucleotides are TGCGCCAGCAGCTTGGTGACAGGGGTTACCGGGGAGCTGTTTTTT.

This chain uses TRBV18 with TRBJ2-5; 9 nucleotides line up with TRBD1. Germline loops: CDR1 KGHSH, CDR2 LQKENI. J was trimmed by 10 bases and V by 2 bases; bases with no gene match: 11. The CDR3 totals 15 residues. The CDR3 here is CASSPYPGQGEDQYF. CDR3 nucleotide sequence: TGTGCCAGCTCACCATACCCGGGACAGGGAGAGGACCAGTACTTC.

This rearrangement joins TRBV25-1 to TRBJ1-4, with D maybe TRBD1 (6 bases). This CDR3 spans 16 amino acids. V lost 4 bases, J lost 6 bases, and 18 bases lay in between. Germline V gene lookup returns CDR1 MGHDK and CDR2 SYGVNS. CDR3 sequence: CASSGTTTGIDEKLFF. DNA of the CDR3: TGTGCCAGCAGTGGAACTACGACAGGAATCGATGAAAAACTGTTTTTT.

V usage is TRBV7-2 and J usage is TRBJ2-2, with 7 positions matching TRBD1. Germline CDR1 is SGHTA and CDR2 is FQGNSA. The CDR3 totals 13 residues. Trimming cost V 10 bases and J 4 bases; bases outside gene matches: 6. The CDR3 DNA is TGTGCCAACGACAGGGACCTCACCGGGGAGCTGTTTTTT. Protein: CANDRDLTGELFF.